Below, 25 T cell receptor beta chains from the same sample are listed, as sequenced in a study of human T cells and chemical hapten exposure. TCRdb re-analysed the RACE reads in MiXCR, keeping a single row per CDR3 protein. The data contain more than 80,000 distinct CDR3 sequences, 10% to 14% of them seen just once; the ten biggest clones take up about 3.5%. Time point here: patch test 3, about 24 weeks after DPC sensitization. Treatment indicated: therapeutic diphenylcyclopropenone sensitization with weekly scalp DPC. This sample comprised whole blood, obtained in connection with sensitization to the hapten diphenylcyclopropenone (DPC). Receptors originate from a woman aged 45 to 65 with alopecia areata. Some clones in this sample may be carry-over from other donors' samples.

This sequence joins TRBV7-9 and TRBJ1-2; TRBD1 matches 7 bases. Germline CDR1 SEHNR, CDR2 FQNEAQ (reference sequence). Losses at the gene ends were 5 bases for V and 8 bases for J; bases not matched to a gene: 5. The CDR3 totals 12 residues. This chain's CDR3 is CASSEGQIGYTF. CDR3 DNA: TGTGCCAGCAGCGAGGGACAGATAGGCTACACCTTC.

The table lists this clonotype with a few counts. The V call is TRBV5-1, the J call TRBJ2-3, with D possibly TRBD1 on 6 matching bases. Trimming shortened V by 3 bases and J by 0 bases, and 20 bases separated the two germline ends. The CDR3 is 18 residues long. The germline gives CDR1 SGHRS, CDR2 YFSETQ. The CDR3 nucleotides read TGCGCCAGCAGCTCGGGACACTTGCCGGGGATTAGCACAGATACGCAGTATTTT. Encoded protein: CASSSGHLPGISTDTQYF.

This sequence joins TRBV7-9 and TRBJ2-1; 11 bases are shared with TRBD2. Germline V CDR1 and CDR2: SEHNR, FQNEAQ (reference sequence). The CDR3 is 15 amino acids. V was pared by 3 bases and J by 7 bases, with 5 bases of the junction left unmatched. The CDR3 nucleotides read TGTGCCAGCAGCTTTAGCGGGAGGGCCGAGAATGAGCAGTTCTTC. Encoded protein: CASSFSGRAENEQFF.

The sample holds a few counts of this clonotype. V usage is TRBV29-1 and J usage is TRBJ1-1; no definite D call. Deletions cut 4 bases from V and 2 bases from J, with 11 bases between. Germline CDR1 reads SQVTM; CDR2 reads ANQGSEA. The CDR3 consists of 13 residues. Here the CDR3 reads CSVVPIFNTEAFF. CDR3 bases: TGCAGCGTTGTCCCTATATTTAACACTGAAGCTTTCTTT.

This clonotype showed up just a few times. V is TRBV6-5 and J is TRBJ1-1; no reliable D call. CDR3 size: 14 residues. The germline gives CDR1 MNHEY, CDR2 SVGAGI. The V end lost 2 bases, the J end lost 6 bases, and 13 bases lay between the germline ends. The CDR3 here is CASSYGPGPPEAFF. In nucleotides, the CDR3 is TGTGCCAGCAGTTACGGTCCAGGACCCCCTGAAGCTTTCTTT.

There are many counts of this clonotype. The genes are TRBV12-3 or TRBV12-4 and TRBJ2-4; TRBD2 matches at 10 bases. V gave up 5 bases and J gave up 5 bases; unmatched junction bases: 9. CDR3 size: 16 residues. The CDR3 sequence: CASSHSLAGSENIQYF. The CDR3 nucleotides read TGTGCCAGCAGTCATTCACTAGCGGGATCCGAAAACATTCAGTACTTC.

The V and J genes are TRBV2 and TRBJ2-3; 8 bases are a match to TRBD1. V lost 8 bases to trimming and J lost 1 base; unmatched junction nucleotides: 5. Germline V gene lookup returns CDR1 SNHLY and CDR2 FYNNEI. The CDR3 totals 14 residues. The CDR3 sequence: CASRRDRRTDTQYF. The CDR3 DNA reads as TGTGCCAGCCGCCGGGACAGGCGCACAGATACGCAGTATTTT. The variable domain in full, with the rest retrieved from reference TRBV2 and TRBJ2-3, is EPEVTQTPSHQVTQMGQEVILRCVPISNHLYFYWYRQILGQKVEFLVSFYNNEISEKSEIFDDQFSVERPDGSNFTLKIRSTKLEDSAMYFCASRRDRRTDTQYFGPGTRLTVL.

CDR3 protein: CAWSMDRVDSPLHF. The DNA of the CDR3 is TGTGCCTGGAGTATGGACAGGGTCGATTCACCCCTCCACTTT. The chain employs TRBV30 and TRBJ1-6; 8 bases are a match to TRBD1. V lost 2 bases to trimming and J lost 8 bases; unmatched junction nucleotides: 5. This CDR3 is built from 14 residues. CDR1 and CDR2 (germline): GTSNPN, SVGIG (reference sequence).

This clonotype has at least ten counts. The V call is TRBV7-9, the J call TRBJ2-7; no clear D gene. This CDR3 region has 12 residues. Trimming left V 4 bases short and J 6 bases short, with 10 bases between. The germline V gene encodes CDR1 SEHNR and CDR2 FQNEAQ (reference sequence). CDR3 in DNA: TGTGCCAGCAGCTCCTCCTGGGCCGAGCAGTACTTC. Its translation is CASSSSWAEQYF.

This clonotype has a count of ten or more. The J gene is TRBJ1-4, the V gene TRBV12-3 or TRBV12-4; D perhaps matches TRBD1 (5 bases). The CDR3 length is 14 residues. Trimming took 6 bases from V and 0 from J, leaving 8 bases between them. Here the CDR3 DNA reads TGTGCCAGCAGCCCGGGGGCAACTAATGAAAAACTGTTTTTT. It encodes CASSPGATNEKLFF.

V usage is TRBV12-3 or TRBV12-4 and J usage is TRBJ2-7; possibly TRBD2 for D (7 bases). The CDR3 contains 14 residues. Trimming stripped 5 bases from V and 3 bases from J, with 14 bases between. The chain's CDR3 is CASSPRGGGYEQYF. CDR3 nucleotides: TGTGCCAGCAGTCCGAGGGGAGGGGGCTACGAGCAGTACTTC.

In this sample, this clonotype turned up many times. CDR3 protein: CASRLQAAGSPLHF. In nucleotides, the CDR3 is TGTGCCAGCAGGCTTCAGGCGGCTGGGTCACCCCTCCACTTT. J is TRBJ1-6 and V is TRBV6-5; no clear D gene. Germline assignment: CDR1 MNHEY and CDR2 SVGAGI. The CDR3 has 14 residues. The ends were cut back, 6 bases at V and 10 bases at J, with 16 bases in the middle.

This clonotype was seen at least ten times. The chain couples TRBV27 to TRBJ1-6; 10 nucleotides match TRBD1. V was clipped by 2 bases and J by 7 bases; unmatched bases: 8. There are 17 residues in the CDR3. The germline V gene has CDR1 MNHEY and CDR2 SMNVEV (reference sequence). In DNA form, the CDR3 reads TGTGCCAGCAGTTTAACCCCCCCGGGACAGGGGAATTCACCCCTCCACTTT. Its protein product is CASSLTPPGQGNSPLHF.

The chain couples TRBV9 to TRBJ2-3; no firm D call. The CDR3 runs to 14 residues. V was shortened by 0 bases and J by 2 bases, with 7 bases between the two germline ends. The germline CDR1 and CDR2 sequences are SGDLS and YYNGEE. In DNA form, the CDR3 reads TGTGCCAGCAGCGTAGAGCCTCTCACAGATACGCAGTATTTT. Residues: CASSVEPLTDTQYF.

There are many counts of this clonotype. V usage is TRBV28 and J usage is TRBJ2-7; D is possibly TRBD1 (7 bases). Trimming pared 6 bases from V and 6 bases from J, leaving 18 bases between. There are 14 residues in the CDR3. Germline V CDR1 and CDR2: MDHEN, SYDVKM. CDR3 amino acids: CASRLSQGGREQYF. The CDR3 DNA reads TGTGCCAGCAGGCTCTCGCAGGGGGGTCGCGAGCAGTACTTC.

V is TRBV4-3 and J is TRBJ2-1; perhaps TRBD2 as D (5 bases). The CDR3 length is 16 residues. Trimming removed 0 bases from V and 5 bases from J, with 14 bases in between. The germline CDR1 and CDR2 sequences are LGHNA and YSLEER. The CDR3 DNA is TGCGCCAGCAGCCAAGATTGGACGGGAAGACACAATGAGCAGTTCTTC. As protein: CASSQDWTGRHNEQFF.

This clonotype was counted many times. This sequence joins TRBV7-9 and TRBJ2-7; D gene ambiguous. The CDR3 extends over 14 amino acids. From germline, CDR1 is SEHNR and CDR2 FQNEAQ (reference sequence). V was clipped by 3 bases and J by 2 bases, with 11 bases between them. The CDR3 region is CASSLPAATYEQYF. CDR3 nucleotide sequence: TGTGCCAGCAGCTTGCCAGCTGCAACCTACGAGCAGTACTTC.

The table lists this clonotype with many counts. V gene TRBV5-1 combines with J gene TRBJ2-3, with D possibly TRBD1 on 6 matching bases. With 0 bases removed from V and 0 bases from J, the gap between germline ends came to 8 bases. The CDR3 has 15 amino acids. CDR1 and CDR2 from the germline V gene are SGHRS and YFSETQ. CDR3 nucleotide sequence: TGCGCCAGCAGCTTGGACGGGACAAGCACAGATACGCAGTATTTT. Protein product: CASSLDGTSTDTQYF. Full variable domain (rest looked up from reference TRBV5-1 and TRBJ2-3): KAGVTQTPRYLIKTRGQQVTLSCSPISGHRSVSWYQQTPGQGLQFLFEYFSETQRNKGNFPGRFSGRQFSNSRSEMNVSTLELGDSALYLCASSLDGTSTDTQYFGPGTRLTVL.

The V gene is TRBV29-1, the J gene TRBJ1-1, with no clear D. The germline V and J ends were trimmed by 7 bases and 3 bases, with 6 bases remaining between them. The germline CDR1 and CDR2 sequences are SQVTM and ANQGSEA. This CDR3 contains 10 residues. CDR3 sequence: CSGRDTEAFF. The CDR3 coding sequence is TGCAGCGGAAGGGACACTGAAGCTTTCTTT.

V is TRBV7-6 and J is TRBJ2-7; 9 positions agree with TRBD1. Unmatched junction bases numbered 11, after V lost 5 bases and J lost 6 bases. Germline V CDR1 and CDR2: SGHVS, FNYEAQ. The CDR3 spans 15 residues. The DNA for the CDR3 is TGTGCCAGCAGCCGAGGGGCACAGGGGGCTGGCGAGCAGTACTTC. It translates to CASSRGAQGAGEQYF. The full variable domain, completed using reference TRBV7-6 and TRBJ2-7, is GAGVSQSPRYKVTKRGQDVALRCDPISGHVSLYWYRQALGQGPEFLTYFNYEAQQDKSGLPNDRFSAERPEGSISTLTIQRTEQRDSAMYRCASSRGAQGAGEQYFGPGTRLTVT.

The sample holds many counts of this clonotype. The chain carries TRBV5-1 and TRBJ2-7; possible D gene TRBD1, 5 bases. This CDR3 comprises 13 residues. The V and J ends lost 4 bases and 7 bases respectively, with 15 bases between them. CDR1 SGHRS and CDR2 YFSETQ come from the germline V gene. The CDR3 is CASSRDRNWEQYF. DNA for the CDR3: TGCGCCAGCAGCCGCGACAGAAATTGGGAGCAGTACTTC.

This clonotype came up many times. V usage is TRBV6-5 and J usage is TRBJ2-1; D gene uncertain. The CDR3 extends over 15 amino acids. V shed 6 bases and J shed 0 bases, with 12 bases lying between them. Germline V gives CDR1 MNHEY, CDR2 SVGAGI. The CDR3 sequence: CASSQDFSSYNEQFF. The CDR3, as DNA: TGTGCCAGCAGCCAAGACTTTAGCTCCTACAATGAGCAGTTCTTC.

The gene calls are TRBV6-4 and TRBJ2-1, with D tentatively TRBD1 (6 bases). Trimming cost V 5 bases and J 0 bases, with 14 bases left between them. Germline CDR1 reads MRHNA; CDR2 reads SNTAGT. This CDR3 is 16 amino acids long. The CDR3 region has the DNA TGTGCCAGCAGTCCCCCAGGGGACGGCTCCTACAATGAGCAGTTCTTC. As protein: CASSPPGDGSYNEQFF.

This clonotype came up a few times. One junction end does not reproduce the germline sequence, and a read error may be involved. The V and J genes are TRBV2 and TRBJ2-4; TRBD1 matches at 8 bases. Germline V gene lookup returns CDR1 SNHLY and CDR2 FYNNEI. CDR3 length equals 11 residues. The CDR3 nucleotides read TGTGCCAGCAGTTCGACGACAGGGGCGGGCTTC. Its translation: CASSSTTGAGF.

There are many counts of this clonotype. The J gene is TRBJ2-2, the V gene TRBV18; D ambiguous. Germline V lookup: CDR1 KGHSH, CDR2 LQKENI. The CDR3 is 13 residues long. V lost 3 bases and J lost 3, with 5 bases in between. The CDR3 loop reads CASSPFDTGELFF. The CDR3 DNA reads as TGTGCCAGCTCACCTTTCGACACCGGGGAGCTGTTTTTT.